A single sample is the source of the 20 T cell receptor beta chains below, sequenced in a study of blood T cell repertoires in COVID-19. Repertoires were generated with immunoSEQ multiplex PCR, while TCRdb's copy carries only in-frame clones and drops some. The data contain some 65,000 clones, approximately 93% of them seen just once; the ten biggest clones take up 2.9%. The sequenced material came from peripheral blood. The receptors were gathered from a man in his 70s with active COVID-19.

This chain connects TRBV20-1 to TRBJ2-1; tentatively, D is TRBD1 (5 bases). The CDR3 is 11 amino acids. Trimming took 5 bases from V and 8 from J, leaving 10 bases between them. The germline gives CDR1 DFQATT, CDR2 SNEGSKA (reference sequence). For the CDR3, the DNA is TGCAGTGCTTCACCCAGGGATGAGCAGTTCTTC. Translation gives CSASPRDEQFF.

This clone has a handful of counts. The chain employs TRBV7-3 and TRBJ1-2; no reliable D call. Trimming shortened V by 1 base and J by 9 bases, and 12 bases separated the two germline ends. Germline V gene sequence: CDR1 SGHTA, CDR2 FQGTGA. The CDR3 length is 13 residues. As DNA, the CDR3 is TGTGCCAGCAGCTTAAATACGGGGAGTCGCTACACCTTC. As protein: CASSLNTGSRYTF.

The V call is TRBV21-1, the J call TRBJ2-7; TRBD2, the table's D call, was not compared with the DNA. TRBV21-1 is a pseudogene segment. CDR3 size: 14 residues. CDR3 sequence: CASSSSGTTYEQYV. The DNA of the CDR3 is TGTGCCAGCAGCAGCTCCGGGACTACGTACGAGCAGTACGTC.

The chain joins TRBV10-3 to TRBJ2-2; D ambiguous. Trimming took off 5 bases at V and 0 bases at J, with 10 bases between the two ends. Germline V gene sequence: CDR1 ENHRY, CDR2 SYGVKD. The CDR3 contains 15 residues. The CDR3 region has the DNA TGTGCCATCAGTAAAACAGCAGCGAACACCGGGGAGCTGTTTTTT. Translated: CAISKTAANTGELFF.

The rearrangement joins TRBV5-1 to TRBJ2-3; 8 nucleotides align to TRBD2. The germline gives CDR1 SGHRS, CDR2 YFSETQ. V gave up 7 bases and J gave up 2 bases; unmatched junction bases: 6. The CDR3 has 14 amino acids. The CDR3, as DNA: TGCGCCAGCGACACGGGGGGGTACACAGATACGCAGTATTTT. Translating it yields CASDTGGYTDTQYF.

The gene calls are TRBV24-1 and TRBJ2-2, with 7 bases matching TRBD2. Germline-derived CDR1 and CDR2 are KGHDR and SFDVKD. The CDR3 contains 15 residues. V shed 8 bases and J 5 bases; nucleotides not matched to a gene: 10. Here the CDR3 DNA reads TGTGCCACCAAACCCAATCGGGGAGGGACCGGGGAGCTGTTTTTT. This sequence encodes CATKPNRGGTGELFF.

The chain links TRBV5-6 to TRBJ2-7, with D possibly being TRBD1 (6 bases). The CDR3 loop spans 15 amino acids. The V gene lost 4 bases and the J gene lost 0 bases, with 14 bases spanning the gap. Germline-derived CDR1 and CDR2 are SGHDT and YYEEEE. The CDR3 reads CASSGFDRPSYEQYF. The CDR3 DNA follows: TGTGCCAGCAGCGGGTTTGACAGGCCCTCCTACGAGCAGTACTTC.

The rearrangement uses TRBV3-1 (or the pseudogene TRBV3-2) and TRBJ1-5; a possible D gene is TRBD1 (5 bases). There are 11 residues in the CDR3. Looked up from germline, CDR1 is LGHDT and CDR2 is YNNKEL (reference sequence). V lost 8 bases and J 7 bases, leaving 9 bases between the germline ends. In DNA, the CDR3 is TGTGCCAGCGGGAGGGACCAGCCCCAGCATTTT. Its protein is CASGRDQPQHF.

The chain employs TRBV28 and TRBJ2-6, with 7 bases lining up with TRBD1. Germline V gene lookup returns CDR1 MDHEN and CDR2 SYDVKM. The length of the CDR3 is 16 residues. V shed 5 bases and J 2 bases; nucleotides not matched to a gene: 6. CDR3 protein: CASSTTGVPGANVLTF. The CDR3 DNA reads as TGTGCCAGCAGTACCACAGGGGTTCCTGGGGCCAACGTCCTGACTTTC.

The chain couples TRBV6-6 to TRBJ1-4; 8 bases align to TRBD1. Germline-derived CDR1 and CDR2 are MNHNY and SVGAGI (reference sequence). V gave up 5 bases and J gave up 5 bases; unmatched junction bases: 13. This CDR3 contains 17 residues. CDR3 nucleotide sequence: TGTGCCAGCAGTCATCAGTCCTTCGGGACAGGAAATGAAAAACTGTTTTTT. Translated: CASSHQSFGTGNEKLFF.

The genes are TRBV7-3 and TRBJ2-2; D might be TRBD1 (5 bases). V lost 5 bases, J lost 8 bases, and 9 bases lay in between. The CDR3 loop spans 12 amino acids. Looked up from germline, CDR1 is SGHTA and CDR2 is FQGTGA. The CDR3 is CASSEQGGELFF. The CDR3 DNA reads as TGTGCCAGCAGCGAGCAGGGAGGGGAGCTGTTTTTT.

J is TRBJ2-5 and V is TRBV24-1, with 8 bases fitting TRBD2. V lost 5 bases, J lost 5 bases, and 9 bases stayed unmatched. This CDR3 has 15 residues. CDR1 is KGHDR, CDR2 SFDVKD, per germline. CDR3 amino acids: CATSVYGGGMETQYF. The CDR3 bases are TGTGCCACCAGTGTTTACGGCGGGGGGATGGAGACCCAGTACTTC.

The chain uses TRBV18 and TRBJ1-4; 10 nucleotides line up with TRBD1. Germline CDR1 and CDR2: KGHSH and LQKENI. V lost 0 bases and J lost 7; bases outside the gene matches: 2. The CDR3 loop spans 15 amino acids. CDR3 in DNA: TGTGCCAGCTCACCACCGGGACAGGGGCTTGAAAAACTGTTTTTT. Translated, it gives CASSPPGQGLEKLFF.

This rearrangement joins TRBV7-9 to TRBJ2-3; 13 positions match TRBD2. Unmatched junction bases numbered 3, after V lost 5 bases and J lost 4 bases. The germline V gene encodes CDR1 SEHNR and CDR2 FQNEAQ (reference sequence). The CDR3 is 15 residues long. CDR3 DNA: TGTGCCAGCAGCCCGACTAGCGGGGGGTCAGATACGCAGTATTTT. It is translated as CASSPTSGGSDTQYF.

The rearrangement uses TRBV4-3 and TRBJ2-6, with 8 bases identical to TRBD1. The CDR3 has 17 amino acids. V trimming: 3 bases; J trimming: 4 bases; junction bases outside the gene matches: 8. Per germline, CDR1 LGHNA and CDR2 YSLEER. This CDR3 is CASSQQTGVGGANVLTF. The CDR3 DNA is TGCGCCAGCAGCCAGCAGACAGGGGTAGGGGGGGCCAACGTCCTGACTTTC.

Written as DNA, the CDR3 is TGTGCCATCACCCGGGACAGGGGGGATGGCTACACCTTC. Translating gives CAITRDRGDGYTF. J is TRBJ1-2 and V is TRBV10-3; 11 bases agree with TRBD1. With V trimmed by 7 bases and J by 6 bases, 4 bases remained unmatched. The CDR3 is 13 residues long. Germline V gene data show CDR1 as ENHRY and CDR2 as SYGVKD.

This chain uses TRBV28 with TRBJ1-6, with 10 bases matching TRBD1. V was clipped by 5 bases and J by 9 bases; unmatched bases: 7. Germline V gene sequence: CDR1 MDHEN, CDR2 SYDVKM. The CDR3 length is 15 residues. CDR3 region: CASSRQGQGSSPLHF. The CDR3 bases are TGTGCCAGCAGTCGCCAGGGACAGGGGAGTTCACCCCTCCACTTT.

In its sample, this clone was seen once. J is TRBJ1-1 and V is TRBV9, with a tentative D call TRBD1 (6 bases). V lost 2 bases, J lost 3 bases, and 8 bases lay in between. Germline-derived CDR1 and CDR2 are SGDLS and YYNGEE. This CDR3 is 13 amino acids long. The CDR3 region is CASSVTGYTEAFF. As DNA, the CDR3 is TGTGCCAGCAGCGTTACAGGGTACACTGAAGCTTTCTTT.

The rearrangement links TRBV5-1 to TRBJ2-2; 9 bases fit TRBD1. The CDR3 has 18 amino acids. V lost 0 bases to trimming and J lost 0 bases; unmatched junction nucleotides: 6. Germline V gives CDR1 SGHRS, CDR2 YFSETQ. The CDR3 region is CASSLAGGQGANTGELFF. The CDR3 DNA reads TGCGCCAGCAGCTTGGCCGGGGGACAGGGCGCGAACACCGGGGAGCTGTTTTTT.

The chain carries TRBV12-3 or TRBV12-4 and TRBJ2-1, with D tentatively TRBD2 (6 bases). V was shortened by 5 bases and J by 3 bases, with 8 bases between the two germline ends. CDR3 length equals 13 residues. The DNA for the CDR3 is TGTGCCAGCAGTCTGACTAGCTACAATGAGCAGTTCTTC. Protein sequence: CASSLTSYNEQFF.